This TCR beta chain stems from a study of cytomegalovirus exposure and HLA in healthy donors. Study results and limitations: One variant, a missense change in DCLRE1C, was linked in a later analysis to TCR beta V- and J-gene trimming. In vitro work confirmed that a few CMV-associated chains recognize CMV antigens. In a later analysis, across HLA loci, associated TCR counts were highest for DRB1, lowest for HLA-C. Overall, around 160 TCR beta chains were annotated as cytomegalovirus-associated.

A multiplex PCR was run with 60 Vbeta primers and 13 Jbeta primers. TCRdb's table, derived via immunoSEQ multiplex PCR, lists solely in-frame clones and lacks some. This table has some 110,000 clones, 78% appearing once. CDR3 length equals 14 residues. Trimming took 3 bases from V and 5 from J; bases not matched to a gene: 4. CDR1 is LNHDA and CDR2 is SQIVND in the germline V gene (reference sequence). As regards this clone: Its target is not known.

The receptor was derived from a woman aged 40 to 55 in good health and CMV-seronegative. The chain links TRBV19 to TRBJ1-2, with 9 bases aligning to TRBD1. Sequencing input: PBMCs. This CDR3 is CASSMAGQGYGYTF. The CDR3 bases are TGTGCCAGTAGTATGGCGGGACAGGGTTATGGCTACACCTTC.